This T cell receptor beta chain was profiled in a study of T cells in Graves' hyperthyroidism and ophthalmopathy. Researchers took RNA transcripts and amplified the TCR beta CDR3 regions from them. The primer set for the first-round RT-PCR of the TCR CDR3 was HTBI. MiXCR, run by TCRdb on the multiplex PCR reads, gives a single entry per CDR3 protein. This repertoire shows a few hundred thousand distinct CDR3 sequences, approximately 44% found once; its top ten account for around 7.7%. Unmatched junction bases numbered 8, after V lost 2 bases and J lost 4 bases. This CDR3 contains 15 residues. The germline CDR1 and CDR2 sequences are ENHRY and SYGVKD.

The rearrangement links TRBV10-3 to TRBJ2-7; 7 positions agree with TRBD1. This sequence was found in a woman younger than 30 with Graves' hyperthyroidism. Sequencing was carried out using peripheral blood or thyroid tissue (not recorded which). Here the CDR3 DNA reads TGTGCCATCAGTGAGACGAGGACAGGAGCGTACGAGCAGTACTTC. Its protein product is CAISETRTGAYEQYF.